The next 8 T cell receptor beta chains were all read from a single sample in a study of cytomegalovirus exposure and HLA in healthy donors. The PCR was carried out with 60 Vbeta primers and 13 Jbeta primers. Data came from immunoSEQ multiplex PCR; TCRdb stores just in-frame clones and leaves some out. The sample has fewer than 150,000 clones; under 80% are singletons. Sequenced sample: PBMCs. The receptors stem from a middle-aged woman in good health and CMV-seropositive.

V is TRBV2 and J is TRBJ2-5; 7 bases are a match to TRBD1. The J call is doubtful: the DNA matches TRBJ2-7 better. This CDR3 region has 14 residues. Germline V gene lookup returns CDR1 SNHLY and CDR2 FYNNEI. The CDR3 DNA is TGTGCCAGCAGATACAGGGGCTCCTCCTACGAGCAGTACTTC. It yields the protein CASRYRGSSYEQYF.

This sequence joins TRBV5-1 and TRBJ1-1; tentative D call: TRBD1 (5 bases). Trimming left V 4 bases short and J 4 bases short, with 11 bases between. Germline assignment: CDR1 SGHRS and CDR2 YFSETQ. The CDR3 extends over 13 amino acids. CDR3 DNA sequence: TGCGCCAGCAGCGGGAGGAGGGGCACTGAAGCTTTCTTT. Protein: CASSGRRGTEAFF.

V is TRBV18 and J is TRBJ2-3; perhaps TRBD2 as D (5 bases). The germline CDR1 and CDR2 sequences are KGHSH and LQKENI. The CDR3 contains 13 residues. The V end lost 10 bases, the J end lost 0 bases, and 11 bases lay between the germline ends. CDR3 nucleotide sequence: TGTGCCACCCAGAGGGCTAGCACAGATACGCAGTATTTT. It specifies CATQRASTDTQYF.

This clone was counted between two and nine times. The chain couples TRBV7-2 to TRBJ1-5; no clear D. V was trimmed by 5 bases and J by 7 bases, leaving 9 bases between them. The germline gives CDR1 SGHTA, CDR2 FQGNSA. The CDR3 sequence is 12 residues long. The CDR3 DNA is TGTGCCAGCAGCCCTTCCGGGCAGCCCCAGCATTTT. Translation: CASSPSGQPQHF.

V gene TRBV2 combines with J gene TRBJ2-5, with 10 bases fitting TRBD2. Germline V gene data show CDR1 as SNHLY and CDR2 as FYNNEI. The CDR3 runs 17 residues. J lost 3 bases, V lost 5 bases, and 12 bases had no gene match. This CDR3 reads CASSPAWVAGGKETQYF. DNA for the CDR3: TGTGCCAGCAGTCCGGCTTGGGTAGCGGGGGGTAAAGAGACCCAGTACTTC. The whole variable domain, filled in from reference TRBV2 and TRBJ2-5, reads EPEVTQTPSHQVTQMGQEVILRCVPISNHLYFYWYRQILGQKVEFLVSFYNNEISEKSEIFDDQFSVERPDGSNFTLKIRSTKLEDSAMYFCASSPAWVAGGKETQYFGPGTRLLVL.

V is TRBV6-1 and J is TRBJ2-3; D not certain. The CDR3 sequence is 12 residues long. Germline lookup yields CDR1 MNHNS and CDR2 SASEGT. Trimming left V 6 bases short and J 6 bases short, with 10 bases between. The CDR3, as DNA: TGTGCCAGCAGCGCTAGAGGCGATACGCAGTATTTT. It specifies CASSARGDTQYF.

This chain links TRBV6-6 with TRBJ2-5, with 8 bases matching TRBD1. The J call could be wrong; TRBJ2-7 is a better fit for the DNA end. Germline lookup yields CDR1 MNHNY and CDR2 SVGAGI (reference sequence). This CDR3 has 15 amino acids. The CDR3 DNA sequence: TGTGCCAGCAGTCCTGGACAGGGTTACTCCTACGAGCAGTACTTC. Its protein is CASSPGQGYSYEQYF.

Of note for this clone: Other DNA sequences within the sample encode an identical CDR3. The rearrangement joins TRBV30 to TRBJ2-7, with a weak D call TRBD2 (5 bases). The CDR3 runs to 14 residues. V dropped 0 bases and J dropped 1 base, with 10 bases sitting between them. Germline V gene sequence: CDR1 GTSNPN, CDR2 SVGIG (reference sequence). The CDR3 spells CAWSVGGSSYEQYF. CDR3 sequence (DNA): TGTGCCTGGAGTGTAGGTGGGAGTTCCTACGAGCAGTACTTC.